This T cell receptor (beta chain) came from a study of T cells in Graves' hyperthyroidism and ophthalmopathy. On this clonotype itself: Its antigen is not known.

It was RNA transcripts that yielded the amplified TCR beta CDR3 regions. First-round RT-PCR targeting the TCR CDR3 was performed with the HTBI primer set. Each CDR3 protein is one row after TCRdb ran MiXCR on the multiplex PCR reads. The sample consists of 620,000 or so distinct CDR3 sequences, about 14% of them appearing once. The source of the PBMCs was less than 12 ml of fresh peripheral blood. Germline lookup yields CDR1 SGHDN and CDR2 FVKESK. The length of the CDR3 is 14 residues. Trimming removed 5 bases from V and 6 bases from J; junction bases left unmatched: 7. Study-level points and caveats: Blood also carried most thyroid clonotypes expanded above 0.001.

V usage is TRBV14 and J usage is TRBJ2-7, with 10 bases fitting TRBD1. Sequenced sample: blood. The TCR was taken from a woman aged 45-60 years with Graves' ophthalmopathy. CDR3 DNA sequence: TGTGCCAGCAGCTTCCGGGACAGGGGTTCCGAGCAGTACTTC. It codes for CASSFRDRGSEQYF.